This TCR beta chain was captured by sequencing in a study of T cells in Graves' hyperthyroidism and ophthalmopathy (dated 2019 in TCRdb). As for the study more broadly: Peripheral blood was collected at initial diagnosis, before any treatment. To identify TCR V-J signatures that set the groups apart, the researchers used a discovery cohort of 100 patients, made up of around 40 with Graves' ophthalmopathy and 55 to 65 with stable Graves' hyperthyroidism. Prospective prediction of ophthalmopathy was tested in an independent validation cohort of fewer than 20 hyperthyroidism patients and around 16 patients who later progressed to ophthalmopathy. The roughly 94 discovery patients were randomly divided into training and test sets at a 7:3 ratio. The study also compared thyroid tissue and blood T-cell repertoires from 6 or 7 Graves' hyperthyroidism patients. Following sampling, methimazole starting at 30 mg daily was given to hyperthyroidism patients, and high-dose intravenous methylprednisolone was given to ophthalmopathy patients. TCR Vbeta CDR3 sequencing of approximately 140 peripheral blood samples (about 45 ophthalmopathy, approximately 80 hyperthyroidism and roughly 17 progressor patients) is reported in the paper.

In its sample, this clonotype was seen many times. The antigen this receptor binds is unknown. Base quality data are lacking; no much larger clone is found one base away. The TCR beta CDR3 regions were amplified from RNA transcripts. For the first round of RT-PCR on the TCR CDR3, the HTBI primer set was used together with the Qiagen OneStep RT-PCR kit. Libraries were constructed in a second round of multiplex PCR, after which size selection and purification were carried out. Sequencing of the libraries was done on an Illumina HiSeq2000 using paired-end 100 bp reads. The original methods were these. SOAPnuke was used to process the raw data, with reads discarded if the reads contained adapters or uncalled bases, had a mean Phred below 15, or lacked an exact constant-primer or identifier match. COPE v1.2.5 was used to merge the high-quality paired reads, and each unique nucleotide sequence was defined as a clonotype. Clonotypes were aligned to IMGT TRBV, TRBD and TRBJ reference segments using MiTCR v1.1. The analysis included only V-J combinations with a frequency above 0.0001, which together covered 99% to 99.2% of the repertoires. The TCS score was defined as F50 (clonal expansion) divided by E x V (chaos), with BLOSUM62-based TCRdist calculated between CDR3 peptides within each V-J. Welch's t-statistics and random forest reduced 500 to 550 V-J features to 10 to 15, which were used in a naive Bayes classifier (R e1071). TCRdb reran the public reads through fastp at Q25 and MiXCR, keeping productive beta chains. Merged by CDR3 protein, the rows form single entries marked with the most common genes and DNA. V and J calls and clone size were set by TCRdb, not the authors. Within this sample are around 500,000 distinct CDR3 sequences, with about an eighth of them counted one time only. Around a sixth of the sample rests with the top ten.

Results the study describes overall, beyond this receptor: In cross-validation, a model built on a 13 V-J signature told ophthalmopathy apart from stable hyperthyroidism with under 90% sensitivity and approximately 84% specificity, and in testing the same model reached 80%/75%. Sample size was not statistically predetermined, and investigators were not blinded to group allocation. In validation, the model predicted progression to ophthalmopathy a median of roughly 6.1 months before onset, with 65% to 71% sensitivity and about 72% specificity. Most expanded thyroid clonotypes (frequency above 0.001) were also found in blood, which suggests that blood repertoires may mirror thyroid immune responses.

Graves' hyperthyroidism was defined as stable when no progression to ophthalmopathy occurred over 18 months of follow-up. The hyperthyroidism patients were between 18 and 65 years old and newly diagnosed, with a disease duration of less than 2 months. Exclusion was applied to patients with uncontrolled infections, other autoimmune diseases, pregnancy or lactation. Diagnoses were based on clinical symptoms, serum thyroxine and TRAb, thyroid ultrasound and orbital computed tomography. PBMCs were isolated from about 9.2 ml of fresh peripheral blood by Ficoll-Paque density gradient centrifugation. Total RNA was extracted using Trizol reagent, and RNA quality was assessed on an Agilent 2100 Bioanalyzer. The sequencing sample was made of blood. The TCR comes from a woman aged 18 to 35 with Graves' hyperthyroidism.

The nucleotide sequence is given as TGTGCCAGCAGCATCTTGACAGGGGTTGCGGATTCACCCCTCCACTTT. Its product reads: CASSILTGVADSPLHF. The sequence is built from TRBV14 and TRBJ1-6, with TRBD1 identical over 8 junction bases. Taken from cysteine to phenylalanine, the CDR3 has 16 residues. The only DNA kept is the CDR3, 48 bases in frame from the first base. Sequences SGHDN (CDR1) and FVKESK (CDR2) are obtained from the germline V gene. Trimmed from V: 5 bases; trimmed from J: 8 bases; junction bases lacking a gene match: 11.